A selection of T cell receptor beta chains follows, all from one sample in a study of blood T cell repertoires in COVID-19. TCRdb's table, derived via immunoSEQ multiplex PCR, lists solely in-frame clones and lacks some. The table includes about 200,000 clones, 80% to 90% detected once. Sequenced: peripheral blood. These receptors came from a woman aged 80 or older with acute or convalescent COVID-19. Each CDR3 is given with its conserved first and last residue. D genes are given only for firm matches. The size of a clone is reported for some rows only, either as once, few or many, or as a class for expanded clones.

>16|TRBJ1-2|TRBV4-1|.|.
TGCGCCAGCAGCCAAGGAGCTAGGACATCCCACTATGGCTACACCTTC
CASSQGARTSHYGYTF
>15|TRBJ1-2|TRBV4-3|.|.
TGCGCCAGCAGCCAAGAACACCGGACAGACTATGGCTACACCTTC
CASSQEHRTDYGYTF
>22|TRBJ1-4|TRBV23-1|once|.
TGCGCCAGCAGTCAAAGGGGGTCGGCAGGGATAATTCAACGATCTTCTAATGAAAAACTGTTTTTT
CASSQRGSAGIIQRSSNEKLFF
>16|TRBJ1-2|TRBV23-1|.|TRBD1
TGCGCCAGCAGTCTCTGGCCGGGACAGGGGAACTATGGCTACACCTTC
CASSLWPGQGNYGYTF
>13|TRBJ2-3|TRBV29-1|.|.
TGCAGCGGATTGGCCCAAATTCCAGATACGCAGTATTTT
CSGLAQIPDTQYF
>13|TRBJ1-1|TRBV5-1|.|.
TGCGCCAGCAGCTTGGCCACGTCGGGTGAAGCTTTCTTT
CASSLATSGEAFF
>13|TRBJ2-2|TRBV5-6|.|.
TGTGCCAGCAGCCCCCGGTCCACCGGGGAGCTGTTTTTT
CASSPRSTGELFF
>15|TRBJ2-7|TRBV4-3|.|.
TGCGCCAGCAGCCAGTGGCAAGGGGCAGCCTACGAGCAGTACTTC
CASSQWQGAAYEQYF
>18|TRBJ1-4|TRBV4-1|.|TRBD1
TGCGCCAGCAGCCGAGGTCCCCCGACAGGGACCGCCCTGGGTGAACTGTTTTTT
CASSRGPPTGTALGELFF
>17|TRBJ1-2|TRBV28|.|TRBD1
TGTGCCAGCATCCATGCCGGGACAGGGGTAACGGTCGATGGCTACACCTTC
CASIHAGTGVTVDGYTF
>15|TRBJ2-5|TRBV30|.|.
TGTGCCTGGAGTGTATTCGGGATGGGGCAAGAGACCCAGTACTTC
CAWSVFGMGQETQYF
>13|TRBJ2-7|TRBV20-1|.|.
TGCAGTGCTAGTCGTTCGAGCTCCTACGAGCAGTACTTC
CSASRSSSYEQYF
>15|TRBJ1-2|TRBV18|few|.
TGTGCCAGCTCACCACGGGCGGGGGCGTACGGCGGCTACACCTTC
CASSPRAGAYGGYTF
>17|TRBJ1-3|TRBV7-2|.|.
TGTGCCAGCAGCTTAAACAGGCCCCAAACCTCTGGAAACACCATATATTTT
CASSLNRPQTSGNTIYF
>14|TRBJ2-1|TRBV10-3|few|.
TGTGCCATCAGTGAGTCGTTCAGCGACAATGAGCAGTTCTTC
CAISESFSDNEQFF
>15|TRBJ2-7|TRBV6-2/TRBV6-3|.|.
TGTGCCAGCAGTTACGCCCAGGGGTCCTCCTACGAGCAGTACTTC
CASSYAQGSSYEQYF
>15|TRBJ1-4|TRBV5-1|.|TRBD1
TGCGCCAGCAGCTCGACAGGGCTTGCTAATGAAAAACTGTTTTTT
CASSSTGLANEKLFF
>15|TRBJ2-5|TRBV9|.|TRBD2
TGTGCCAGCAGCGTATCTACTAGCGGACAAGAGACCCAGTACTTC
CASSVSTSGQETQYF
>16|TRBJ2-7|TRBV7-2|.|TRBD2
TGTGCCAGCAGCCCCCTGCTAGCGGGAGAGGCCTACGAGCAGTACTTC
CASSPLLAGEAYEQYF
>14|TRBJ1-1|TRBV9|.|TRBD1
TGTGCCAGCAGCCTAATGACAGGGCCCACTGAAGCTTTCTTT
CASSLMTGPTEAFF
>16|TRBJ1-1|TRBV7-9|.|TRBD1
TGTGCCAGCAGCTTAGAAGCCACCGGGACAGGGGGCCTAGCTTTCTTT
CASSLEATGTGGLAFF
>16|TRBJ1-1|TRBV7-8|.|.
TGTGCCAGCAGCTCCGCTACTCGGCCCGGAGGGACTGAAGCTTTCTTT
CASSSATRPGGTEAFF
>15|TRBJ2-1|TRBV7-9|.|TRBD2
TGTGCCAGCAGCTTTACTAGCGGGTGGTACAATGAGCAGTTCTTC
CASSFTSGWYNEQFF
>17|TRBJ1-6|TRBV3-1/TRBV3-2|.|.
TGTGCCAGCAGCCAAGAGGCAAGGAGCTCCTATAATTCACCCCTCCACTTT
CASSQEARSSYNSPLHF
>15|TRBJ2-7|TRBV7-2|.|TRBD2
TGTGCCAGCAGCTTAATTGCGGGAGTAGCCTACGAGCAGTACTTC
CASSLIAGVAYEQYF
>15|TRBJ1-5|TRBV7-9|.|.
TGTGCCAGCAGCCCTAGGGGGGGCGCGGATCAGCCCCAGCATTTT
CASSPRGGADQPQHF